This T cell receptor beta chain is drawn from a study of Ad26.COV2.S vaccination and SARS-CoV-2 variants. Study-level information: Sample donor was a member of the COV1001 Ad26.COV2.S trial arm. Once, or twice with 56 days between doses, Ad26.COV2.S was given intramuscularly.

This sample's treatment: 19 received Ad26.COV2.S at low or high dose, single or two shots; five or six received placebo; per-sample allocation not given. It was on day 63 after the first vaccine or placebo injection that samples were taken. This CDR3 contains 15 residues. The junction had 8 bases not matched to a gene; V was cut back by 4 bases and J by 3 bases. Germline-derived CDR1 and CDR2 are LGHDT and YNNKEL (reference sequence). The study, taken as a whole, reports: It was found that vaccine and placebo recipients had similar non-spike TCR breadth. Reported findings describe substantial breadth in spike-specific CD8+ and CD4+ T cell responses following vaccination.

The data were produced by immunoSEQ multiplex PCR, yet TCRdb's version contains in-frame clones alone and is incomplete. Seen here are under 400,000 clones, around 87% observed once, and the top ten hold about 3.5%. With regard to this clone: The antigen remains undetermined.

V usage is TRBV3-1 (or the pseudogene TRBV3-2) and J usage is TRBJ2-7; 8 nucleotides match TRBD1. This receptor was identified in a person between 18 and 59 years old who received the Ad26.COV2.S COVID-19 vaccine or a placebo. The material sequenced was peripheral blood, taken in a trial of Ad26.COV2.S vaccine versus placebo. This CDR3 reads CASSLGTGSGYEQYF. In DNA, the CDR3 is TGTGCCAGCAGCCTTGGGACAGGATCGGGCTACGAGCAGTACTTC.